This T cell receptor (beta chain) emerged from a study of blood T cell repertoires in COVID-19. Study context: PBMCs, B-cell-depleted T cells, or T cells were the source of the cDNA or gDNA that made up the material.

Trimming took off 7 bases at V and 1 base at J, with 10 bases between the two ends. CDR1 and CDR2 (germline): MDHEN, SYDVKM. The length of the CDR3 is 13 residues. Repertoires were generated with immunoSEQ multiplex PCR, while TCRdb's copy carries only in-frame clones and drops some. Here the sample spans a few hundred thousand clones, about 90% being singletons. No more than 2 weeks before study entry, exposed participants had met a case of COVID-19. The chain couples TRBV28 to TRBJ1-1; tentatively, D is TRBD1 (6 bases). This sequence was found in a woman aged 45-65 years who had been exposed to COVID-19. Sequencing used PBMCs or T cells enriched from blood (not recorded which). The CDR3 spells CASTGVGNTEAFF. In nucleotides, the CDR3 is TGTGCCAGCACAGGGGTGGGGAACACTGAAGCTTTCTTT.